This T cell receptor (beta chain) originates from a study of shared T cell receptors in the human thymus. V gave up 0 bases and J gave up 14 bases, with 14 bases separating them. The CDR3 runs to 12 residues. The germline V gene has CDR1 SQVTM and CDR2 ANQGSEA. Some clones are missing from TCRdb's copy, which holds only in-frame ones; the method was immunoSEQ multiplex PCR. The table includes 540,000 or so clones, approximately 80% detected once. These same records also appear under a second study, on human thymus T cells. From that study: Thymus tissue for the work was resected from patients undergoing corrective heart surgery. There appeared to be biased usage of V and J genes in thymic and blood repertoires.

V gene TRBV29-1 combines with J gene TRBJ1-5; a weak D match, TRBD1 (5 bases). This receptor was identified in a boy under two years old with a congenital heart defect. The sample consisted of thymocytes. The CDR3 nucleotides read TGCAGCGTTGAAGATCGGGGGGGGATAAAGCATTTT. It yields the protein CSVEDRGGIKHF.